These 10 T cell receptor beta chains were sequenced from one sample in a study of CD8+ T cells in alopecia areata. Treatment defined: oral pan-JAK inhibitor, 5-10 mg twice daily. RNA, once extracted, was reverse transcribed into cDNA for use as the sequencing template. This table comes from immunoSEQ multiplex PCR, and its TCRdb copy is limited to in-frame clones, with some not included. Here the sample spans 100,000 or so clones, roughly three fifths being singletons. The input for sequencing was CD8+ T cells sorted from blood, taken between weeks 55 and 65, from a patient treated with tofacitinib. All receptors derive from a human donor with alopecia areata.

In this sample, this clone turned up once. The V call is TRBV7-8, the J call TRBJ2-7, with D maybe TRBD1 (6 bases). CDR1 and CDR2 (germline): SGHVS, FQNEAQ. The CDR3 totals 17 residues. The V gene lost 5 bases and the J gene lost 0 bases, with 20 bases spanning the gap. DNA for the CDR3: TGTGCCAGCAGCGTTCCGGCTGGGACAAGGAGCTCCTACGAGCAGTACTTC. Encoded protein: CASSVPAGTRSSYEQYF. Combining the CDR3 with reference TRBV7-8 and TRBJ2-7 gives the whole variable domain GAGVSQSPRYKVAKRGQDVALRCDPISGHVSLFWYQQALGQGPEFLTYFQNEAQLDKSGLPSDRFFAERPEGSVSTLKIQRTQQEDSAVYLCASSVPAGTRSSYEQYFGPGTRLTVT.

This chain joins TRBV7-2 and TRBJ2-5; D ambiguous. Germline CDR1 is SGHTA and CDR2 is FQGNSA. This CDR3 has 15 residues. Trimming shortened V by 4 bases and J by 5 bases, and 17 bases separated the two germline ends. Here the CDR3 DNA reads TGTGCCAGCAGCTCCGCCGGCGGTAGCATGGAGACCCAGTACTTC. It specifies CASSSAGGSMETQYF.

The rearrangement links TRBV4-1 to TRBJ2-7; TRBD2 might be the D (5 bases). V was clipped by 1 base and J by 1 base, with 20 bases between them. The CDR3 sequence is 18 residues long. Germline values: CDR1 MGHRA, CDR2 YSYEKL. The CDR3 bases are TGCGCCAGCAGCCAAGTCTTGCCGGTGCTAGCTGGGTCCTACGAGCAGTACTTC. Translation gives CASSQVLPVLAGSYEQYF.

This clone was counted only a few times. The chain has TRBV4-1 and TRBJ2-2, with D possibly matching TRBD1 (6 bases). The germline V gene encodes CDR1 MGHRA and CDR2 YSYEKL. The CDR3 sequence is 16 residues long. V shed 3 bases and J shed 0 bases, with 11 bases lying between them. CDR3 loop: CASSQKGQSNTGELFF. Here the CDR3 DNA reads TGCGCCAGCAGCCAGAAGGGACAATCGAACACCGGGGAGCTGTTTTTT.

The gene calls are TRBV13 and TRBJ2-5; D assignment may be TRBD1 or TRBD2 (6 bases each). CDR1 is PRHDT and CDR2 is FYEKMQ in the germline V gene (reference sequence). The CDR3 extends over 16 amino acids. Deletions cut 1 base from V and 5 bases from J, with 17 bases between. DNA for the CDR3: TGTGCCAGCAGCTTAGACGATAGGGGGGCTGCGGAGACCCAGTACTTC. Protein sequence: CASSLDDRGAAETQYF. The variable domain in full, completed from reference TRBV13 and TRBJ2-5, reads AAGVIQSPRHLIKEKRETATLKCYPIPRHDTVYWYQQGPGQDPQFLISFYEKMQSDKGSIPDRFSAQQFSDYHSELNMSSLELGDSALYFCASSLDDRGAAETQYFGPGTRLLVL.

J is TRBJ2-3 and V is TRBV15; D unresolved. V dropped 1 base and J dropped 2 bases, with 10 bases sitting between them. Germline V gene data show CDR1 as LNHNV and CDR2 as YYDKDF (reference sequence). The CDR3 runs 15 residues. The CDR3, as DNA: TGTGCCACCAGCAGAGTGGTCAAATCCACAGATACGCAGTATTTT. Translation: CATSRVVKSTDTQYF. The full variable domain, completed using reference TRBV15 and TRBJ2-3, is DAMVIQNPRYQVTQFGKPVTLSCSQTLNHNVMYWYQQKSSQAPKLLFHYYDKDFNNEADTPDNFQSRRPNTSFCFLDIRSPGLGDTAMYLCATSRVVKSTDTQYFGPGTRLTVL.

This CDR3 is CASSKQHSTGTRFSDEQFF. The DNA of the CDR3 is TGTGCCAGCAGCAAACAGCACTCGACCGGGACTAGGTTTTCAGATGAGCAGTTCTTC. The chain combines TRBV21-1 with TRBJ2-1; the table's D call, TRBD2, has no DNA check behind it. TRBV21-1 is a recognized pseudogene. The CDR3 extends over 19 amino acids.

This clone has just a few counts. The genes are TRBV19 and TRBJ1-4; 7 bases are shared with TRBD1. The length of the CDR3 is 15 residues. The germline gives CDR1 LNHDA, CDR2 SQIVND (reference sequence). The V gene end was trimmed by 10 bases and the J gene end by 0 bases; junction bases not matched to a gene: 8. CDR3 bases: TGTGCCACCCGGACAGGATTTGCAACTAATGAAAAACTGTTTTTT. The encoded protein is CATRTGFATNEKLFF.

The chain recombines TRBV30 with TRBJ2-7, with D perhaps TRBD1 (5 bases). CDR1 and CDR2 (germline): GTSNPN, SVGIG (reference sequence). V lost 2 bases, J lost 4 bases, and 15 bases lay in between. The CDR3 is 14 amino acids. The DNA for the CDR3 is TGTGCCTGGAGTAGTTCAGGGAAATGGTACGAGCAGTACTTC. Translation gives CAWSSSGKWYEQYF.

The chain couples TRBV7-2 to TRBJ1-1; the match to TRBD1 covers 9 bases. The V and J ends lost 3 bases and 3 bases, in that order; junction bases with no gene match: 11. The CDR3 runs 17 residues. Germline lookup yields CDR1 SGHTA and CDR2 FQGNSA. CDR3: CASSFQDRGRVYTEAFF. The CDR3 DNA sequence: TGTGCCAGCAGCTTTCAGGACAGGGGTCGGGTGTACACTGAAGCTTTCTTT.